This record concerns one TCR beta chain sequence. It has no known antigen specificity. There are no base qualities to consult, and no much larger clone falls within one base. The data are from a study of T cell changes during pregnancy in multiple sclerosis (dated by TCRdb to the late 2010s). For context, the study as a whole: The study examined how the T cell repertoire changed over the course of pregnancy in women with multiple sclerosis.

From cysteine to phenylalanine, the CDR3 is 13 amino acids long. The entry retains the CDR3 DNA only, 39 bases that are in frame from base 1. The CDR1 and CDR2 encoded by the germline V gene are SGHVS and FQNEAQ. The junction shows trimming of 6 bases on V and 7 bases on J, and the gene matches do not reach 3 bases of it. Preparation of the library involved the immunoSEQ multiplex PCR assay. TCRdb stores this immuneACCESS table with in-frame sequences only. Part of the clones is absent; in the studies checked, under half of the shortfall reflects unresolved V genes, and no reason is known for the rest. Recorded for this sample are approximately 50,000 clones; roughly 88% of them occurred a single time. Jointly, the top ten make up approximately 6.1% of the sample.

The sample was peripheral blood, taken in the third trimester of pregnancy. The chain is encoded by TRBV7-8 joined to TRBJ2-7; 13 junctional bases match TRBD2. The clonotype was recovered from a female donor in good health, enrolled as a control in a pregnancy study. DNA sequence: TGTGCCAGCAGGATGACTAGCGGGAGGGAGCAGTACTTC. Translated, it reads CASRMTSGREQYF.